The 27 T cell receptor beta chains listed next were all sequenced from one sample in a study of follicular helper T cells after annual influenza vaccination. Time point described: 2014-2015 season, 7 days after vaccination. Clones were read by immunoSEQ multiplex PCR, and TCRdb kept only the in-frame ones, dropping some. The repertoire holds nearly 15,000 clones, with around 85% as singletons. Sequences were derived from CXCR5+ CD38- circulating T follicular helper cells from blood, sampled 7 days after influenza vaccination. Subset reported: circulating Tfh, non-naive CD4+CXCR5+PD-1+ (ICOS+CD38+ or ICOS-CD38-). These receptors all stem from an adult who received the influenza vaccine.

The gene calls are TRBV27 and TRBJ2-7; 8 bases are a match to TRBD1. J was trimmed by 6 bases and V by 5 bases; bases with no gene match: 9. This CDR3 comprises 14 residues. The germline gives CDR1 MNHEY, CDR2 SMNVEV (reference sequence). The DNA for the CDR3 is TGTGCCAGCAGTCGTTGGACAGGGAAGGGCGAGCAGTACTTC. Encoded protein: CASSRWTGKGEQYF.

V gene TRBV19 combines with J gene TRBJ2-7; TRBD1 matches 9 bases. Germline lookup yields CDR1 LNHDA and CDR2 SQIVND (reference sequence). V dropped 4 bases and J dropped 7; count of bases not matched to a gene: 5. There are 13 residues in the CDR3. CDR3 nucleotides: TGTGCCAGTAGTAGCCGGACAGGGGAAGAGCAGTACTTC. Protein sequence: CASSSRTGEEQYF. The variable domain in full, with the rest retrieved from reference TRBV19 and TRBJ2-7, is DGGITQSPKYLFRKEGQNVTLSCEQNLNHDAMYWYRQDPGQGLRLIYYSQIVNDFQKGDIAEGYSVSREKKESFPLTVTSAQKNPTAFYLCASSSRTGEEQYFGPGTRLTVT.

The CDR3 loop is CASSLTDVGYTF. CDR3 DNA sequence: TGTGCCAGCAGCCTCACAGATGTTGGCTACACCTTC. The rearrangement joins TRBV5-6 to TRBJ1-2; D is undetermined. This CDR3 has 12 amino acids. Germline V gene lookup returns CDR1 SGHDT and CDR2 YYEEEE. Trimming shortened V by 4 bases and J by 7 bases, and 11 bases separated the two germline ends.

This clone came up a few times. The rearrangement uses TRBV10-3 and TRBJ1-5, with 7 bases that match TRBD1. This CDR3 has 14 amino acids. Germline CDR1 is ENHRY and CDR2 is SYGVKD. With V trimmed by 6 bases and J by 5 bases, 7 bases remained unmatched. CDR3 nucleotide sequence: TGTGCCATCAGCTCCGGGACAGCCGATCAGCCCCAGCATTTT. Translating it yields CAISSGTADQPQHF.

This clone was seen just once. The gene calls are TRBV30 and TRBJ1-5; 7 nucleotides line up with TRBD1. The CDR3 runs to 14 residues. Germline assignment: CDR1 GTSNPN and CDR2 SVGIG (reference sequence). Trimming at V came to 7 bases and at J to 0 bases, leaving 6 bases not matched to a gene. The CDR3 region has the DNA TGTGCCTACCAGACAGGGAGTAGCAATCAGCCCCAGCATTTT. Residues: CAYQTGSSNQPQHF.

The chain recombines TRBV19 with TRBJ1-5; TRBD1 matches 8 bases. The CDR3 sequence is 17 residues long. Germline CDR1 LNHDA, CDR2 SQIVND (reference sequence). J lost 1 base, V lost 4 bases, and 9 bases had no gene match. The CDR3 DNA follows: TGTGCCAGTAGTACCGTCCTGACAGGGGTCAGCAATCAGCCCCAGCATTTT. The encoded protein is CASSTVLTGVSNQPQHF.

This clone was observed once. The CDR3 sequence: CASSFETYYEQYF. Written as DNA, the CDR3 is TGCGCCAGCAGCTTTGAAACTTACTACGAGCAGTACTTC. The rearrangement uses TRBV5-1 and TRBJ2-7; D is uncertain. The CDR3 contains 13 residues. Per the germline V gene, CDR1 is SGHRS and CDR2 is YFSETQ. V lost 2 bases and J 3 bases, leaving 9 bases between the germline ends.

The chain is built from TRBV28 and TRBJ1-4; 8 bases match TRBD1. The V gene end was trimmed by 6 bases and the J gene end by 4 bases; junction bases not matched to a gene: 10. The CDR3 is made up of 16 amino acids. The germline gives CDR1 MDHEN, CDR2 SYDVKM. CDR3 loop: CASRGRDRPLNEKLFF. The CDR3, as DNA: TGTGCCAGCAGGGGCCGGGACAGGCCCCTTAATGAAAAACTGTTTTTT.

The rearrangement joins TRBV13 to TRBJ2-7; TRBD2 is a possible D gene (6 bases). CDR3 length: 14 residues. Deletions cut 5 bases from V and 2 bases from J, with 13 bases between. CDR1 is PRHDT and CDR2 is FYEKMQ in the germline V gene (reference sequence). The CDR3 region is CASSHAGITYEQYF. In DNA form, the CDR3 reads TGTGCCAGCAGCCATGCGGGGATTACCTACGAGCAGTACTTC.

In this sample, this clone turned up a few times. At one of its ends the junction is not consistent with the germline gene, which may arise from a read error. The chain couples TRBV19 to TRBJ1-5; 9 bases align to TRBD1. Germline-derived CDR1 and CDR2 are LNHDA and SQIVND (reference sequence). The CDR3 sequence is 15 residues long. The CDR3 protein is CASSQPGQGNQPQHF. CDR3 sequence (DNA): TGTGCCAGTAGTCAACCGGGACAGGGCAACCAGCCCCAGCATTTT.

J is TRBJ1-2 and V is TRBV5-5; 7 nucleotides agree with TRBD1. The V gene end was trimmed by 1 base and the J gene end by 2 bases; junction bases not matched to a gene: 2. CDR3 size: 14 residues. In germline, CDR1 is SGHKS, CDR2 YYEKEE (reference sequence). The CDR3 DNA follows: TGTGCCAGCAGCTTGCCAGGGGGGAACTATGGCTACACCTTC. Its protein is CASSLPGGNYGYTF.

The chain joins TRBV28 to TRBJ2-3; D might be TRBD1 (8 bases). Deletions cut 4 bases from V and 1 base from J, with 12 bases between. Germline V gene sequence: CDR1 MDHEN, CDR2 SYDVKM. This CDR3 is built from 15 residues. CDR3 loop: CASSSQGGGTDTQYF. CDR3 nucleotide sequence: TGTGCCAGCAGTTCACAGGGGGGGGGCACAGATACGCAGTATTTT.

The chain uses TRBV19 and TRBJ1-2; D remains unclear. Trimming shortened V by 7 bases and J by 3 bases, and 12 bases separated the two germline ends. The CDR3 is 13 residues long. CDR1 LNHDA and CDR2 SQIVND come from the germline V gene (reference sequence). This chain's CDR3 is CASKERRDYGYTF. CDR3 coding DNA: TGTGCCAGTAAAGAACGACGGGACTATGGCTACACCTTC.

This chain links TRBV27 with TRBJ1-5; D is perhaps TRBD1 (6 bases). The V gene lost 9 bases and the J gene lost 5 bases, with 11 bases spanning the gap. The CDR3 is 12 residues long. In germline, CDR1 is MNHEY, CDR2 SMNVEV (reference sequence). The CDR3: CASWTADQPQHF. DNA for the CDR3: TGTGCCAGTTGGACAGCGGATCAGCCCCAGCATTTT.

The chain uses TRBV9 and TRBJ1-3, with no clear D. CDR3 length: 11 residues. Trimming stripped 5 bases from V and 4 bases from J, with 4 bases between. Germline loops: CDR1 SGDLS, CDR2 YYNGEE. This CDR3 is CASSLGNTIYF. The CDR3 nucleotides read TGTGCCAGCAGTCTGGGAAACACCATATATTTT. Based on the CDR3 plus reference TRBV9 and TRBJ1-3, the full variable domain is DSGVTQTPKHLITATGQRVTLRCSPRSGDLSVYWYQQSLDQGLQFLIQYYNGEERAKGNILERFSAQQFPDLHSELNLSSLELGDSALYFCASSLGNTIYFGEGSWLTVV.

The chain links TRBV2 to TRBJ1-1; no firm D call. Per germline, CDR1 SNHLY and CDR2 FYNNEI. The CDR3 consists of 11 residues. Written as DNA, the CDR3 is TGTGCAACGTCGGTGAACACTGAAGCTTTCTTT. Amino acid sequence: CATSVNTEAFF. The whole variable domain, filled in from reference TRBV2 and TRBJ1-1, reads EPEVTQTPSHQVTQMGQEVILRCVPISNHLYFYWYRQILGQKVEFLVSFYNNEISEKSEIFDDQFSVERPDGSNFTLKIRSTKLEDSAMYFCATSVNTEAFFGQGTRLTVV.

V and J are TRBV19 and TRBJ2-3; 7 bases map to TRBD2. In germline, CDR1 is LNHDA, CDR2 SQIVND (reference sequence). V trimming: 5 bases; J trimming: 1 base; junction bases outside the gene matches: 6. This CDR3 is built from 15 residues. The CDR3 sequence is CASSWAGEGTDTQYF. CDR3 coding DNA: TGTGCCAGTAGTTGGGCGGGGGAGGGCACAGATACGCAGTATTTT.

In this sample, this clone turned up a few times. This chain uses TRBV10-3 with TRBJ1-2; 9 bases align to TRBD1. The CDR3 loop spans 12 amino acids. The germline gives CDR1 ENHRY, CDR2 SYGVKD. Trimming took 10 bases from V and 4 from J; bases not matched to a gene: 4. The CDR3 nucleotides are TGTGCCACGGGACAGGGTTCCTATGGCTACACCTTC. Its translation is CATGQGSYGYTF.

The chain has TRBV7-8 and TRBJ2-3; TRBD2 matches at 11 bases. Germline V gene data show CDR1 as SGHVS and CDR2 as FQNEAQ. CDR3 length: 16 amino acids. V was pared by 5 bases and J by 5 bases, with 9 bases of the junction left unmatched. The CDR3, as DNA: TGTGCCAGCAGCCGATCGCGGCTAGCGGGAGGAGATACGCAGTATTTT. Residues: CASSRSRLAGGDTQYF.

The chain combines TRBV19 with TRBJ1-2, with a weak D call TRBD1 (6 bases). Trimming removed 8 bases from V and 2 bases from J, with 15 bases in between. Germline V CDR1 and CDR2: LNHDA, SQIVND (reference sequence). This CDR3 spans 14 amino acids. In DNA, the CDR3 is TGTGCCAGTCAGAGCAGGGGAAACAACTATGGCTACACCTTC. It yields the protein CASQSRGNNYGYTF.

This clone was seen just once. CDR3 amino acids: CASREQIAEQFF. CDR3 DNA: TGTGCCAGCAGGGAACAGATCGCCGAGCAGTTCTTC. The J gene is TRBJ2-1, the V gene TRBV2; D is undetermined. Germline CDR1 and CDR2: SNHLY and FYNNEI. V dropped 6 bases and J dropped 10 bases, with 13 bases sitting between them. CDR3 size: 12 residues. The variable domain in full, completed from reference TRBV2 and TRBJ2-1, reads EPEVTQTPSHQVTQMGQEVILRCVPISNHLYFYWYRQILGQKVEFLVSFYNNEISEKSEIFDDQFSVERPDGSNFTLKIRSTKLEDSAMYFCASREQIAEQFFGPGTRLTVL.

A word on this clone: Other DNA sequences of this sample code for an identical CDR3. The CDR3 DNA reads TGCGCCAGCAGCTTGGCGGGGATGAACACTGAAGCTTTCTTT. It is translated as CASSLAGMNTEAFF. This chain links TRBV5-1 with TRBJ1-1; D is unclear. The CDR3 totals 14 residues. Germline CDR1 is SGHRS and CDR2 is YFSETQ. Trimming took 0 bases from V and 0 from J, leaving 6 bases between them. Drawing the rest from reference TRBV5-1 and TRBJ1-1, the complete variable domain is KAGVTQTPRYLIKTRGQQVTLSCSPISGHRSVSWYQQTPGQGLQFLFEYFSETQRNKGNFPGRFSGRQFSNSRSEMNVSTLELGDSALYLCASSLAGMNTEAFFGQGTRLTVV.

This chain connects TRBV29-1 to TRBJ2-7; 7 bases are a match to TRBD2. After removal of 1 base from V and 1 base from J, the junction contained 7 bases not matched to a gene. Germline CDR1 SQVTM, CDR2 ANQGSEA. This CDR3 has 15 amino acids. The CDR3 DNA sequence: TGCAGCGTTGAAGGGGGAGGGACGATGTCCTACGAGCAGTACTTC. Its translation is CSVEGGGTMSYEQYF.

The V and J genes are TRBV28 and TRBJ1-2; 10 positions agree with TRBD1. The V segment lost 5 bases and the J segment 2 bases; nucleotides outside the gene matches: 11. The germline CDR1 and CDR2 sequences are MDHEN and SYDVKM. CDR3 length equals 17 residues. Here the CDR3 reads CASSGPRTGGLNYGYTF. The CDR3 DNA sequence: TGTGCCAGCAGTGGGCCGAGGACAGGGGGTTTGAACTATGGCTACACCTTC.

The chain carries TRBV10-3 and TRBJ2-7, with D unresolved. The CDR3 is 12 amino acids. Trimming removed 4 bases at V and 3 bases at J, with 7 bases between. Germline V gene data show CDR1 as ENHRY and CDR2 as SYGVKD. This CDR3 is CAISGYSYEQYF. CDR3 DNA sequence: TGTGCCATCAGTGGGTACAGCTACGAGCAGTACTTC.

The V and J genes are TRBV19 and TRBJ1-3; unclear D gene. Trimming removed 1 base at V and 0 bases at J, with 10 bases between. CDR1 LNHDA and CDR2 SQIVND come from the germline V gene (reference sequence). This CDR3 contains 16 residues. CDR3 nucleotide sequence: TGTGCCAGTAGTATAGGGTCAGGTTACTCTGGAAACACCATATATTTT. Protein: CASSIGSGYSGNTIYF. Full variable domain (missing parts from reference TRBV19 and TRBJ1-3): DGGITQSPKYLFRKEGQNVTLSCEQNLNHDAMYWYRQDPGQGLRLIYYSQIVNDFQKGDIAEGYSVSREKKESFPLTVTSAQKNPTAFYLCASSIGSGYSGNTIYFGEGSWLTVV.

The chain has TRBV7-9 and TRBJ1-3; maybe TRBD1 (5 bases). CDR1 and CDR2 from the germline V gene are SEHNR and FQNEAQ (reference sequence). Trimming removed 5 bases at V and 4 bases at J, with 12 bases between. The CDR3 runs to 14 residues. The CDR3 DNA is TGTGCCAGCAGCCCAGGGCTGCACGGAAACACCATATATTTT. This gives the protein CASSPGLHGNTIYF.